This TCR beta chain originates from a study of molecular identifiers for immune sequencing clone quantification. Whole-study findings and limits: Highly expanded clone sizes could be underestimated through barcode sharing by identical TCR molecules. Jurkat TCR RNA spiked in from one cell (amid some 1.1 million naive cells) was reportedly detectable.

Comment on this clonotype: As yet, its antigen is unknown.

TCRdb itself ran the PCR reads through MiXCR, one entry per CDR3 protein. The data contain some 580,000 distinct CDR3 sequences, roughly 25% of them seen just once; the ten biggest clones take up about 0.81%. Construction of naive CD8 libraries employed roughly 18,000 to 1,000,000 sorted cells together with 10%, 30% or 50% RNA. Using a CD8+CD4-CCR7+CD45RA+ phenotype, naive CD8 T cells were sorted. The material sequenced was naive CD8+ T cells from blood, with Jurkat cell RNA spiked in. This sample's subset: FACS-sorted CD8+CD4-CCR7+CD45RA+ naive T cells. The receptor was derived from a human donor in good health. Some libraries in this study had Jurkat cell RNA spiked in.

CDR3 DNA sequence: TGTGCCAGCAGTAATTCTGGAAACACCATATATTTT. Residues: CASSNSGNTIYF. This chain links TRBV7-9 with TRBJ1-3; no clear D gene. The V end was cut by 6 bases, the J end by 1 base, with 4 bases between. In germline, CDR1 is SEHNR, CDR2 FQNEAQ (reference sequence). This CDR3 is built from 12 residues.